The entry that follows covers one TCR beta chain sequence. The sample originates from a study of technical replicates of blood from a handful of donors. The table came from immunoSEQ multiplex PCR; TCRdb's copy has only in-frame clones and leaves some out. The sample carries about 58,000 clones, about nine tenths recorded once. Per germline, CDR1 SGHVS and CDR2 FNYEAQ. Trimming left V 1 base short and J 7 bases short, with 11 bases between. The CDR3 runs to 13 residues. This TCR derives from a human donor in good health. Some clones in this sample may be carry-over from other donors' samples. The sequencing sample was made of PBMCs. The gene calls are TRBV7-6 and TRBJ2-7, with D perhaps matching TRBD1 (6 bases). The CDR3 loop reads CASSLDRVGEQYF. The DNA of the CDR3 is TGTGCCAGCAGCTTAGACAGGGTGGGAGAGCAGTACTTC. Based on the CDR3 plus reference TRBV7-6 and TRBJ2-7, the full variable domain is GAGVSQSPRYKVTKRGQDVALRCDPISGHVSLYWYRQALGQGPEFLTYFNYEAQQDKSGLPNDRFSAERPEGSISTLTIQRTEQRDSAMYRCASSLDRVGEQYFGPGTRLTVT.